This record concerns one T cell receptor (beta chain) sequence. No antigen is known for it. CDR3 length equals 15 residues. Looked up from germline, CDR1 is SGHRS and CDR2 is YFSETQ. V dropped 2 bases and J dropped 0 bases, with 12 bases sitting between them. The repertoire was sequenced with immunoSEQ multiplex PCR; TCRdb's copy has only in-frame clones and lacks some. The sample includes around 140,000 clones, roughly 88% seen only once; the top ten take approximately 5.4%. The data were obtained in a study of T cell responses to AZD1222 COVID-19 vaccine. Study-wide results and caveats: Sampling captured repertoires only after the peak T cell response. Just a handful of AZD1222 recipients were seropositive at baseline.

The rearrangement links TRBV5-1 to TRBJ2-7; D may be TRBD2 (6 bases). This material consisted of peripheral blood, taken 28 days after the second dose of the MenACWY control vaccine. This clonotype was sampled from an adult who received the MenACWY meningococcal vaccine as a control. The CDR3 DNA sequence: TGCGCCAGCAGCTTCGGAGGGGCCCTCTCCTACGAGCAGTACTTC. It yields the protein CASSFGGALSYEQYF.